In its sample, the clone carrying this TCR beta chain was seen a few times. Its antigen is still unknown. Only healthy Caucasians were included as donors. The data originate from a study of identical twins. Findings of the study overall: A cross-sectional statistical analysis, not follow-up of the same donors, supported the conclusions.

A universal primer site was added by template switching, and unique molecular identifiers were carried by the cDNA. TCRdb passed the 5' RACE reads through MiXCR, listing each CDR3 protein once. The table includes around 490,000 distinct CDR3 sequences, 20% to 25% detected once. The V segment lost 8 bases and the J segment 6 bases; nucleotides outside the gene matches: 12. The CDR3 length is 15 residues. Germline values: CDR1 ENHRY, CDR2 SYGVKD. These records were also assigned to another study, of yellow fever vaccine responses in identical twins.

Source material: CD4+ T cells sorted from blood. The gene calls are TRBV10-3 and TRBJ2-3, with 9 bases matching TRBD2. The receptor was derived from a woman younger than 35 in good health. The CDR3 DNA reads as TGTGCCATCCAGGGGCTAGCGGGGAGTGGTGATACGCAGTATTTT. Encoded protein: CAIQGLAGSGDTQYF.